The 6 T cell receptor beta chains below were found in one sample sequenced in a study of regulatory T cells in long-lasting Graves disease. The time point is: newly diagnosed GD, antithyroid drugs for less than 3 months. Preparation of the TCR library used RNA extracted from PBMCs. Investigators prepared the TCR beta libraries by applying iRepertoire HTBI primers and Arm-PCR of CDR3 regions. TCRdb ran MiXCR on the multiplex PCR reads and lists one entry per CDR3 protein. The profile shows more than 350,000 distinct CDR3 sequences, 15% of them singletons. The sample was also reused in another study, on T cells in Graves' hyperthyroidism and ophthalmopathy.

This specimen consisted of peripheral blood mononuclear cells (PBMCs), obtained at new diagnosis, from a patient treated with antithyroid drugs. Receptors were obtained from a woman in her thirties with Graves disease.

In this sample, this clonotype turned up a few times. The V call is TRBV28, the J call TRBJ1-6, with a weak D call TRBD1 (6 bases). This CDR3 region has 14 residues. The V and J ends lost 5 bases and 9 bases respectively, with 14 bases between them. Germline CDR1 reads MDHEN; CDR2 reads SYDVKM. In DNA, the CDR3 is TGTGCCAGCAGTCGGACAGCGACGGGTTCACCCCTCCACTTT. Its protein product is CASSRTATGSPLHF.

Comment on this clonotype: This is likely an artifact of a read error, given a far larger clone one base away. The CDR3 DNA reads TGTGCCAGCAGGATCAATACAGAAGACTATGGCTACACCTTC. Amino acids: CASRINTEDYGYTF. This chain joins TRBV6-2 or TRBV6-3 and TRBJ1-2; D is unresolved. Trimming left V 6 bases short and J 3 bases short, with 14 bases between. This CDR3 is built from 14 residues. Germline loops: CDR1 MNHEY, CDR2 SVGEGT.

This clonotype was detected ten times or more. The V gene is TRBV2, the J gene TRBJ2-5; D may be TRBD1 (6 bases). This CDR3 region has 14 residues. V was clipped by 6 bases and J by 3 bases, with 14 bases between them. Per germline, CDR1 SNHLY and CDR2 FYNNEI. The CDR3 is CASRAGVLEETQYF. The CDR3 DNA reads TGTGCCAGCAGAGCAGGGGTTTTAGAAGAGACCCAGTACTTC.

The chain links TRBV6-5 to TRBJ2-5, with D maybe TRBD1 (6 bases). The CDR3 extends over 15 amino acids. Trimming left V 4 bases short and J 3 bases short, with 15 bases between. The germline V gene encodes CDR1 MNHEY and CDR2 SVGAGI. The CDR3: CASSSLGQTKETQYF. In DNA, the CDR3 is TGTGCCAGCAGTTCCCTCGGACAGACCAAAGAGACCCAGTACTTC.

CDR3 nucleotide sequence: TGTGCCAGCGGCTACCCCCGGGACAGGGGATACAATGAGCAGTTCTTC. This encodes CASGYPRDRGYNEQFF. The chain recombines TRBV6-1 with TRBJ2-1; 10 nucleotides line up with TRBD1. This CDR3 has 16 residues. V was pared by 8 bases and J by 4 bases, with 11 bases of the junction left unmatched. The germline V gene has CDR1 MNHNS and CDR2 SASEGT.

The chain recombines TRBV12-3 or TRBV12-4 with TRBJ1-5; D is ambiguous. With 7 bases removed from V and 7 bases from J, the gap between germline ends came to 11 bases. The CDR3 has 12 amino acids. The CDR3 nucleotides are TGTGCCAGCAATTACCAGTGGCAGCCCCAGCATTTT. Its translation is CASNYQWQPQHF.